A selection of T cell receptor beta chains follows, all from one sample in a study of T cells in localized non-small cell lung cancer. The assay was immunoSEQ multiplex PCR, and TCRdb's table has in-frame clones only and misses some. The sample lists around 5,400 clones, roughly 85% occurring once. The source was PBMCs, collected before any cancer treatment. The receptors stem from a woman aged 35-70 years with stage II lung adenocarcinoma. The CDR3 runs from the conserved cysteine through the conserved F or W. Each record gives: J gene, V gene, D gene, clone size, CDR3 protein, CDR3 DNA. A D gene is named only where the DNA matches it firmly. Expanded clones are given a class, and other clones once, few, many or no size at all.

J: TRBJ2-3; V: TRBV28; D: TRBD2; size: NA; CDR3: CASSLWTGTSRDTQYF; DNA: TGTGCCAGCAGTTTATGGACCGGGACTAGCAGAGATACGCAGTATTTT
J: TRBJ2-5; V: TRBV4-2; D: NA; size: NA; CDR3: CASSQEALQETQYF; DNA: TGTGCCAGCAGCCAAGAGGCGTTACAAGAGACCCAGTACTTC
J: TRBJ2-2; V: TRBV7-2; D: NA; size: few; CDR3: CASSLPPAGELFF; DNA: TGTGCCAGCAGCCTACCACCGGCCGGGGAGCTGTTTTTT
J: TRBJ1-2; V: TRBV1; D: NA; size: NA; CDR3: CTSSKCGLRKTYGYTF; DNA: TGCACCAGCAGTAAGTGCGGTTTGCGAAAGACCTATGGCTACACCTTC
J: TRBJ1-5; V: TRBV6-5; D: NA; size: NA; CDR3: CASSYGGGQPQHF; DNA: TGTGCCAGCAGTTACGGGGGAGGTCAGCCCCAGCATTTT
J: TRBJ1-2; V: TRBV7-2; D: NA; size: NA; CDR3: CASSLVAGYTF; DNA: TGTGCCAGCAGCTTAGTAGCTGGCTACACCTTC
J: TRBJ2-5; V: TRBV29-1; D: TRBD1; size: NA; CDR3: CSVEGGTGGTRARRTQYF; DNA: TGCAGCGTTGAAGGCGGGACAGGGGGTACAAGGGCTAGGAGGACCCAGTACTTC
J: TRBJ2-1; V: TRBV4-2; D: NA; size: NA; CDR3: CASSRGAPLKGNEQFF; DNA: TGTGCCAGCAGCCGGGGGGCCCCCTTGAAAGGGAATGAGCAGTTCTTC
J: TRBJ1-2; V: TRBV5-1; D: NA; size: NA; CDR3: CASSLTPYTWGDGYTF; DNA: TGCGCCAGCAGCTTGACACCATATACTTGGGGGGATGGCTACACCTTC
J: TRBJ2-3; V: TRBV7-3; D: NA; size: NA; CDR3: CASSLIGVASTDTQYF; DNA: TGTGCCAGCAGCTTAATCGGGGTAGCTAGCACAGATACGCAGTATTTT
J: TRBJ2-1; V: TRBV6-1; D: TRBD1; size: NA; CDR3: CASSFGTDYNEQFF; DNA: TGTGCCAGCAGTTTCGGGACAGACTACAATGAGCAGTTCTTC
J: TRBJ2-2; V: TRBV27; D: NA; size: NA; CDR3: CASSLSTSTGELFF; DNA: TGTGCCAGCAGTTTAAGTACTAGCACCGGGGAGCTGTTTTTT
J: TRBJ1-5; V: TRBV19; D: NA; size: few; CDR3: CASSGRGSNQPQHF; DNA: TGTGCCAGTAGTGGTCGGGGCAGCAATCAGCCCCAGCATTTT